The clone carrying this T cell receptor beta chain was counted at least ten times. Its specificity is not known. V was trimmed by 5 bases and J by 1 base, leaving 12 bases between them. CDR3 length: 15 residues. Unique molecular identifiers were incorporated into the prepared TCRbeta library. TCRdb ran MiXCR on the PCR reads and lists one entry per CDR3 protein. The sample carries a few hundred thousand distinct CDR3 sequences, 10% recorded once. This record belongs to a study of T-cell reconstitution after alpha-beta-depleted transplantation in children. Whole-study results and caveats: Several hundred expanded graft clones reportedly gave rise to the alpha-beta T cells present about two months after transplant. Most T-cell counts and diversity one year after the transplant came from T cells that were newly produced. For some patients, TCRbeta diversity was high at day 60 because of recipient T cells and thymic progenitors that survived.

The receptor comes from a boy younger than two with acute myeloid leukemia, due to receive a stem cell transplant. Source: PBMCs, taken before TCRalphabeta/CD19-depleted stem cell transplant. V is TRBV12-3 or TRBV12-4 and J is TRBJ1-5, with no clear D. CDR3 nucleotide sequence: TGTGCCAGCAGTCGAGTCGGAAGAAGCAATCAGCCCCAGCATTTT. Its protein product is CASSRVGRSNQPQHF.